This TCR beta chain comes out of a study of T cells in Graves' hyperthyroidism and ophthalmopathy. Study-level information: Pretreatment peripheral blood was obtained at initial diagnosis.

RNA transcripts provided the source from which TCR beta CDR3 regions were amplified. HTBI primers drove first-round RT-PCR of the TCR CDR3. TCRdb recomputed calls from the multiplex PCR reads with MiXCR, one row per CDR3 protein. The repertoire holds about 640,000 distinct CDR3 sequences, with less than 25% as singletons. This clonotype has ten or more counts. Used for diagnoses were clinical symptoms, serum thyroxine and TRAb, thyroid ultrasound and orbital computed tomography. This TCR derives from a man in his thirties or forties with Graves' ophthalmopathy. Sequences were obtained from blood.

The CDR3 loop is CASNKNHYGYTF. DNA for the CDR3: TGTGCCAGCAACAAGAACCACTATGGCTACACCTTC. The rearrangement links TRBV28 to TRBJ1-2; D not resolved. The germline CDR1 and CDR2 sequences are MDHEN and SYDVKM. Trimming cost V 7 bases and J 3 bases, with 9 bases left between them. The length of the CDR3 is 12 residues.